The source of this TCR beta chain is a study of blood T cell repertoires in COVID-19 (TCRdb year 2020). In terms of the full investigation: Collaborator samples came from the United States, Italy and Spain and covered acute and convalescent phases of COVID-19. The prospective study material was composed of cDNA or gDNA derived from T cells, B-cell-depleted T cells, or PBMCs. Subjects who had been exposed to COVID-19, were actively infected with it, or had recovered from it provided the deeply sampled blood TCRbeta repertoires that made up the dataset. The repertoires were made available in a free public database intended to serve as a resource for research on the immune response to SARS-CoV-2. The samples were drawn from two sources: the first 160 participants of the ongoing ImmuneRACE study, and 950 to 1,500 subjects contributed by 6 global collaborators. Sample metadata almost always included a de-identified subject ID, COVID-19 status, age in years and sex. HLA class I and class II types, where available, came from metadata supplied by the sample provider rather than from assay-based typing. Beyond this particular receptor, the publication reports: The quantity of clinical and demographic metadata differed by source and by participant and was supplied without curation.

TCRbeta CDR3 regions were amplified from genomic DNA using the immunoSEQ Assay, a bias-controlled multiplex PCR. Turning to the authors' computational methods: The number of nucleated cells in each sample was estimated from the amplification of reference gene primers within the assay. To quantify the absolute abundance of each unique TCRbeta CDR3 rearrangement, sequence reads were collapsed and filtered. For each sample, productive Simpson clonality was calculated by taking the square root of Simpson's diversity index across productive rearrangements. Entries here come from immuneACCESS through TCRdb and include only in-frame sequences with V and J called. Some clones fail to appear in such tables; in the studies checked, an unresolved V gene covers under half of the shortfall, and the cause of the remainder is unknown. Clone size and V and J calls were adopted from that table, with D and trimming inferred from the DNA. In this sample the table shows 200,000 to 250,000 clones, about 86% of which occur a single time. The top ten clonotypes cover approximately 4.2% of the sample.

The CDR3, from cysteine to phenylalanine, totals 13 residues. The kept DNA is CDR3 alone, 39 bases in frame from the first base. Trimmed from V: 5 bases; trimmed from J: 7 bases; junction bases lacking a gene match: 8. From the germline V gene (reference sequence), CDR1 is LNHDA and CDR2 is SQIVND. Participants in the prospective study were enrolled through a virtual design, were aged roughly 18 to 90 years, and lived in under 25 United States geographic areas. In the prospective study, cohorts were assigned on the basis of participant-reported clinical history obtained from a screening survey and a study questionnaire. In the prospective study, mobile phlebotomists collected whole blood, serum and a nasopharyngeal or oropharyngeal swab from each participant. Prospective study participants could optionally give additional blood draws and questionnaires over an approximately two-month period. Before DNA extraction, blood samples from the prospective study were shipped at room temperature or frozen.

Details on this clone: Its antigen remains undetermined. No clone much larger than this one lies a single base away; base qualities are absent.

The material sequenced was PBMCs or T cells enriched from blood (not recorded which). The sequence was obtained from a woman in her forties with acute COVID-19. The chain is encoded by TRBV19 joined to TRBJ2-7, with 7 central nucleotides matching TRBD2. Here the CDR3 is given as CASSPHGGGEQYF. The DNA sequence reads TGTGCCAGTAGTCCCCACGGGGGAGGGGAGCAGTACTTC. With the portions outside the CDR3 filled from the reference TRBV19 and TRBJ2-7 genes, the complete variable region becomes DGGITQSPKYLFRKEGQNVTLSCEQNLNHDAMYWYRQDPGQGLRLIYYSQIVNDFQKGDIAEGYSVSREKKESFPLTVTSAQKNPTAFYLCASSPHGGGEQYFGPGTRLTVT.